These 3 T cell receptor beta chains came from one sample sequenced in a study of T cell changes during pregnancy in multiple sclerosis (dated by TCRdb to between 2018 and 2021). To prepare the library, the immunoSEQ multiplex PCR assay was applied. This immuneACCESS table, as held by TCRdb, lists in-frame sequences with V and J called but not all clones. Of the missing ones, under half trace to an unresolved V gene in checked studies; the others have no known cause. The sample contains 40,000 or so clones, 90% of them found a single time. More than 0.45% of the sample comes from the top ten. Sample: CD4+ T cells from peripheral blood mononuclear cells, taken in the first trimester of pregnancy. These receptors originate from a female donor in good health, enrolled as a control in a pregnancy study.

The rearrangement links TRBV28 to TRBJ2-1; 9 nucleotides match TRBD2. Germline V gives CDR1 MDHEN, CDR2 SYDVKM. With V trimmed by 6 bases and J by 8 bases, 8 bases remained unmatched. This CDR3 spans 14 amino acids. As DNA, the CDR3 is TGTGCCAGCAGCCCCGGACTAGCGAAGGATGAGCAGTTCTTC. Encoded protein: CASSPGLAKDEQFF. The whole variable domain, remainder taken from reference TRBV28 and TRBJ2-1, is DVKVTQSSRYLVKRTGEKVFLECVQDMDHENMFWYRQDPGLGLRLIYFSYDVKMKEKGDIPEGYSVSREKKERFSLILESASTNQTSMYLCASSPGLAKDEQFFGPGTRLTVL.

This chain uses TRBV5-4 with TRBJ2-1; 7 nucleotides match TRBD2. Germline V gene lookup returns CDR1 SGHNT and CDR2 YYREEE (reference sequence). The V and J ends lost 3 bases and 7 bases, in that order; junction bases with no gene match: 4. The CDR3 runs 13 residues. CDR3 sequence reads: CASSWVSGNEQFF. As DNA, the CDR3 is TGTGCCAGCAGCTGGGTTAGCGGGAATGAGCAGTTCTTC.

This clone was seen once. V gene TRBV10-3 combines with J gene TRBJ2-1; D gene ambiguous. V lost 4 bases and J 5 bases, leaving 3 bases between the germline ends. This CDR3 comprises 11 residues. The V gene's germline CDR1 is ENHRY and CDR2 SYGVKD. The DNA of the CDR3 is TGTGCCATCAGTGTAAACAATGAGCAGTTCTTC. This translates into CAISVNNEQFF.